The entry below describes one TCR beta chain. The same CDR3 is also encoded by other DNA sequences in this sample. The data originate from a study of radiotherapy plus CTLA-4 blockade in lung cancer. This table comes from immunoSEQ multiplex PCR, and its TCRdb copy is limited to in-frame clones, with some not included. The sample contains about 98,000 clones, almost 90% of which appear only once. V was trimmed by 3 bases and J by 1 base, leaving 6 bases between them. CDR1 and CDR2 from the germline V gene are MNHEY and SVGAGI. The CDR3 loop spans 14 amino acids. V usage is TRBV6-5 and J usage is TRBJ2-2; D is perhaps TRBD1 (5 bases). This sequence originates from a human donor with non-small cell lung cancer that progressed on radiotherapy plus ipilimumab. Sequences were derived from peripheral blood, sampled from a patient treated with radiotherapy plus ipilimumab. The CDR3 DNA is TGTGCCAGCAGTTATAGGGGGAACACCGGGGAGCTGTTTTTT. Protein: CASSYRGNTGELFF.